A selection of T cell receptor beta chains follows, all from one sample in a study of glioma-infiltrating T cells. TCRdb fed the multiplex PCR reads into MiXCR, producing one record per CDR3 protein. The sample contains 95,000 to 150,000 distinct CDR3 sequences, 20% to 25% of which appear only once. The source material was glioma tissue, nonneoplastic brain tissue, or PBMCs (not recorded which). The receptors were sampled from a human donor with low-grade glioma or glioblastoma, undergoing nonglioma brain surgery, or in good health (not recorded which). Each CDR3 is given with its conserved first and last residue. The order of the fields is D gene, V gene, clone size, J gene, CDR3 DNA, CDR3 protein. The D gene is left open where the match is weak. Clone size is stated in some rows and not others, as once, few, many or a class when expanded.

D gene: -
V gene: TRBV7-2
clone size: many
J gene: TRBJ2-7
CDR3 DNA: TGTGCCAGCAGCTTGCGCCCGGGGAGCTCCTACGAGCAGTACTTC
CDR3 protein: CASSLRPGSSYEQYF

D gene: TRBD1
V gene: TRBV24-1
clone size: many
J gene: TRBJ2-7
CDR3 DNA: TGTGCCACCAGTGGAGATCCGGGACAGGGGGCAGACGAGCAGTACTTC
CDR3 protein: CATSGDPGQGADEQYF

D gene: TRBD2
V gene: TRBV6-6
clone size: many
J gene: TRBJ2-1
CDR3 DNA: TGTGCCAGCAGTTACTACACTAGCGGGACCTACAATGAGCAGTTCTTC
CDR3 protein: CASSYYTSGTYNEQFF

D gene: -
V gene: TRBV19
clone size: many
J gene: TRBJ1-1
CDR3 DNA: TGTGCCAGTAGTAGCCCTGGGGTGTACACTGAAGCTTTCTTT
CDR3 protein: CASSSPGVYTEAFF

D gene: TRBD1
V gene: TRBV7-9
clone size: -
J gene: TRBJ2-7
CDR3 DNA: TGTGCCAGCAGCTTTCGAATTTGGGGACAGGGCTCCGAGCAGTACTTC
CDR3 protein: CASSFRIWGQGSEQYF

D gene: -
V gene: TRBV24-1
clone size: -
J gene: TRBJ1-1
CDR3 DNA: TGTGCCGCCAGCCCGGGACACCAGAACACTGAAGCTTTCTTT
CDR3 protein: CAASPGHQNTEAFF

D gene: -
V gene: TRBV29-1
clone size: few
J gene: TRBJ2-3
CDR3 DNA: TGCAGCGGTCGGAGGGCGGGAGATACGCAGTATTTT
CDR3 protein: CSGRRAGDTQYF

D gene: -
V gene: TRBV20-1
clone size: many
J gene: TRBJ2-7
CDR3 DNA: TGCAGTGCTAGAGTGGGGTACACCTACGAGCAGTACTTC
CDR3 protein: CSARVGYTYEQYF

D gene: -
V gene: TRBV10-3
clone size: -
J gene: TRBJ2-2
CDR3 DNA: TGTGCCATCAGTGACTCCTTGAACACCGGGGAGCTGTTTTTT
CDR3 protein: CAISDSLNTGELFF

D gene: -
V gene: TRBV28
clone size: many
J gene: TRBJ2-5
CDR3 DNA: TGTGCCAGCACCCTCCTCCGAAGACAAGAGACCCAGTACTTC
CDR3 protein: CASTLLRRQETQYF

D gene: -
V gene: TRBV5-1
clone size: many
J gene: TRBJ1-2
CDR3 DNA: TGCGCCAGCAGCTTGGGCTACGGGAACGATGGCTACACCTTC
CDR3 protein: CASSLGYGNDGYTF

D gene: -
V gene: TRBV4-3
clone size: few
J gene: TRBJ2-7
CDR3 DNA: TGCGCCAGCAGCCAAGATAGCCGTGCAGGGACCTACGAGCAGTACTTC
CDR3 protein: CASSQDSRAGTYEQYF

D gene: TRBD1
V gene: TRBV18
clone size: many
J gene: TRBJ1-2
CDR3 DNA: TGTGCCAGCTCACCAGCCGGGACAGGGAGGGATGGCTACACCTTC
CDR3 protein: CASSPAGTGRDGYTF

D gene: -
V gene: TRBV4-1
clone size: many
J gene: TRBJ2-7
CDR3 DNA: TGCGCCAGCAGCCAAGACTTCGGGGGTGGAGAGCAGTACTTC
CDR3 protein: CASSQDFGGGEQYF

D gene: -
V gene: TRBV12-3/TRBV12-4
clone size: many
J gene: TRBJ2-5
CDR3 DNA: TGTGCCAGCAGTTTTGGGGGCGGGAGTGTCCAAGAGACCCAGTACTTC
CDR3 protein: CASSFGGGSVQETQYF

D gene: -
V gene: TRBV7-2
clone size: -
J gene: TRBJ2-7
CDR3 DNA: TGTGCCAGCAGCTCGGGACGGATCTACGAGCGGTACTTC
CDR3 protein: CASSSGRIYERYF

D gene: TRBD2
V gene: TRBV2
clone size: many
J gene: TRBJ2-1
CDR3 DNA: TGTGCCAGCAGTCGTACTAGCGGGACGTACAATGAGCAGTTCTTC
CDR3 protein: CASSRTSGTYNEQFF

D gene: TRBD2
V gene: TRBV19
clone size: -
J gene: TRBJ2-1
CDR3 DNA: TGTGCCAGTAGTATTAGCGGGAGACCCTACAATGAGCAGTTCTTC
CDR3 protein: CASSISGRPYNEQFF

D gene: -
V gene: TRBV29-1
clone size: few
J gene: TRBJ2-1
CDR3 DNA: TGCAGCGCAAGCTTTCGACTATTCAATGAGCAGTTCTTC
CDR3 protein: CSASFRLFNEQFF

D gene: TRBD2
V gene: TRBV6-2/TRBV6-3
clone size: many
J gene: TRBJ2-3
CDR3 DNA: TGTGCCAGCAGTTCCCCGACTAGCGGGAGCCTTCTCTCGCAGTATTTT
CDR3 protein: CASSSPTSGSLLSQYF

D gene: -
V gene: TRBV6-1
clone size: once
J gene: TRBJ2-4
CDR3 DNA: TGTGCCAGCAGAGATCAAGGCATACGGGACATTCAGTACTTC
CDR3 protein: CASRDQGIRDIQYF

D gene: -
V gene: TRBV11-1
clone size: many
J gene: TRBJ2-7
CDR3 DNA: TGTGCCAGCAGCTTAGGAGCGGTGAGCTCCTACGAGCAGTACTTC
CDR3 protein: CASSLGAVSSYEQYF

D gene: TRBD1
V gene: TRBV6-1
clone size: -
J gene: TRBJ2-7
CDR3 DNA: TGTGCCAGCAGCCGGGACAGGCTAGGCGAGCAGTACTTC
CDR3 protein: CASSRDRLGEQYF

D gene: TRBD2
V gene: TRBV4-3
clone size: few
J gene: TRBJ2-7
CDR3 DNA: TGCGCCAGCAGCCAGGCCCCGGGACTAGCGGGAGGGCCATCCTACGAGCAGTACTTC
CDR3 protein: CASSQAPGLAGGPSYEQYF

D gene: -
V gene: TRBV9
clone size: -
J gene: TRBJ1-3
CDR3 DNA: TGTGCCAGCAGCGTAGTTGCCGGGGCGGGAAACACCATATATTTT
CDR3 protein: CASSVVAGAGNTIYF

D gene: TRBD1
V gene: TRBV4-1
clone size: many
J gene: TRBJ2-7
CDR3 DNA: TGCGCCAGCAGCCAGACAGGGTTGGGCTCCTACGAGCAGTACTTC
CDR3 protein: CASSQTGLGSYEQYF

D gene: -
V gene: TRBV4-1
clone size: few
J gene: TRBJ1-5
CDR3 DNA: TGCGCCAGCGGCCAAGGACTGGGCAATCAGCCCCAGCATTTT
CDR3 protein: CASGQGLGNQPQHF

D gene: TRBD2
V gene: TRBV20-1
clone size: -
J gene: TRBJ2-1
CDR3 DNA: TGCAGTGCTAGGGCAGGGACTAGCGGATCCTACAATGAGCAGTTCTTC
CDR3 protein: CSARAGTSGSYNEQFF

D gene: -
V gene: TRBV9
clone size: few
J gene: TRBJ2-7
CDR3 DNA: TGTGCCAGCAGCGTAGGTGGGGAAGAGGGCTACGAGCAGTACTTC
CDR3 protein: CASSVGGEEGYEQYF

D gene: -
V gene: TRBV7-8
clone size: many
J gene: TRBJ2-5
CDR3 DNA: TGTGCCAGCAGTGCAGGCCCCCAGGGGACCCAGTACTTC
CDR3 protein: CASSAGPQGTQYF

D gene: -
V gene: TRBV12-3/TRBV12-4
clone size: -
J gene: TRBJ2-6
CDR3 DNA: TGTGCCAGCAGTAACGTTGGGGCCAACGTCCTGACTTTC
CDR3 protein: CASSNVGANVLTF

D gene: TRBD1
V gene: TRBV28
clone size: many
J gene: TRBJ1-2
CDR3 DNA: TGTGCCAGCAGTCACGGGACAGCCGCAACTTCTTATGGCTACACCTTC
CDR3 protein: CASSHGTAATSYGYTF

D gene: TRBD1
V gene: TRBV3-1
clone size: many
J gene: TRBJ1-2
CDR3 DNA: TGTGCCAGCAGCCGGACAGGGGGCCTGGGCTACACCTTC
CDR3 protein: CASSRTGGLGYTF

D gene: -
V gene: TRBV28
clone size: -
J gene: TRBJ2-3
CDR3 DNA: TGTGCCAGCAGCCAACCACATGGTCCAGATACGCAGTATTTT
CDR3 protein: CASSQPHGPDTQYF

D gene: -
V gene: TRBV20-1
clone size: -
J gene: TRBJ1-3
CDR3 DNA: TGCAGTGCCCGGAACTCTGGAAACACCATATATTTT
CDR3 protein: CSARNSGNTIYF

D gene: -
V gene: TRBV30
clone size: -
J gene: TRBJ2-3
CDR3 DNA: TGTGCCTGCCAGACGCAGGGAACTAGCACAGATACGCAGTATTTT
CDR3 protein: CACQTQGTSTDTQYF

D gene: TRBD1
V gene: TRBV20-1
clone size: many
J gene: TRBJ2-7
CDR3 DNA: TGCAGTGCTATAATCAGGGGGTGGTCCTACGAGCAGTACTTC
CDR3 protein: CSAIIRGWSYEQYF

D gene: -
V gene: TRBV4-3
clone size: many
J gene: TRBJ1-2
CDR3 DNA: TGCGCCAGCAGCCAAGATTTAACAGATTCCTATGGCTACACCTTC
CDR3 protein: CASSQDLTDSYGYTF

D gene: TRBD1
V gene: TRBV6-1
clone size: many
J gene: TRBJ2-7
CDR3 DNA: TGTGCCAGCAGTCCGGGACCGGGACAGGGATACGAGCAGTACTTC
CDR3 protein: CASSPGPGQGYEQYF

D gene: -
V gene: TRBV3-1
clone size: -
J gene: TRBJ2-7
CDR3 DNA: TGTGCCAGCAGCGCGACAGGCTCCGTAGGGGAGCAGTACTTC
CDR3 protein: CASSATGSVGEQYF

D gene: -
V gene: TRBV19
clone size: few
J gene: TRBJ1-2
CDR3 DNA: TGTGCCAGTAGTCTTCCAGGGGTTAACTATGGCTACACCTTC
CDR3 protein: CASSLPGVNYGYTF

D gene: -
V gene: TRBV7-2
clone size: many
J gene: TRBJ1-1
CDR3 DNA: TGTGCCAGCAGCCCCACGTCCGGGTTCACTGAAGCTTTCTTT
CDR3 protein: CASSPTSGFTEAFF

D gene: TRBD1
V gene: TRBV5-6
clone size: few
J gene: TRBJ2-5
CDR3 DNA: TGTGCCAGCAGCCGGCCCCAGGGGGATCGAGAGACCCAGTACTTC
CDR3 protein: CASSRPQGDRETQYF

D gene: -
V gene: TRBV4-1
clone size: -
J gene: TRBJ2-7
CDR3 DNA: TGCGCCCGCCGCCCCGTCCGCCCGGGGCCTGCGCCGTTCTTC
CDR3 protein: CARRPVRPGPAPFF

D gene: -
V gene: TRBV4-1
clone size: many
J gene: TRBJ2-1
CDR3 DNA: TGCGCCAGCAGCCAAGCGGACAGAAACAATGAGCAGTTCTTC
CDR3 protein: CASSQADRNNEQFF

D gene: TRBD1
V gene: TRBV12-5
clone size: -
J gene: TRBJ1-1
CDR3 DNA: TGTGCTAGTGGTTTGGTACTCGGGGACAGGGGTTTGAACAATGAAGCTTTCTTT
CDR3 protein: CASGLVLGDRGLNNEAFF

D gene: TRBD2
V gene: TRBV6-4
clone size: many
J gene: TRBJ2-1
CDR3 DNA: TGTGCCAGCAGCTCGACTAGCTTAAACTCCTACAATGAGCAGTTCTTC
CDR3 protein: CASSSTSLNSYNEQFF

D gene: -
V gene: TRBV2
clone size: many
J gene: TRBJ1-1
CDR3 DNA: TGTGCCAGCGCAGAGGGGGGCCCTAACACTGAAGCTTTCTTT
CDR3 protein: CASAEGGPNTEAFF

D gene: TRBD1
V gene: TRBV2
clone size: many
J gene: TRBJ2-4
CDR3 DNA: TGTGCCAGCAGTGAGATACAGGGGACAAAAAACATTCAGTACTTC
CDR3 protein: CASSEIQGTKNIQYF

D gene: -
V gene: TRBV30
clone size: few
J gene: TRBJ2-5
CDR3 DNA: TGTGCCTGTACCCATAGAGGCTCTAAAGGAGAGACCCAGTACTTC
CDR3 protein: CACTHRGSKGETQYF

D gene: -
V gene: TRBV18
clone size: few
J gene: TRBJ1-1
CDR3 DNA: TGTGCCAGCTCACCAATCGCAGATCAGCAGGAAACTGAAGCTTTCTTT
CDR3 protein: CASSPIADQQETEAFF

D gene: TRBD1
V gene: TRBV29-1
clone size: few
J gene: TRBJ1-2
CDR3 DNA: TGCAGCGTTGACTACGGACAGGAAAACTATGGCTACACCTTC
CDR3 protein: CSVDYGQENYGYTF

D gene: TRBD1
V gene: TRBV11-2
clone size: -
J gene: TRBJ1-1
CDR3 DNA: TGTGCCAGCAACTTTCCTACGGGACAGGGGGCGAATGGGAACACTGAAGCTTTCTTT
CDR3 protein: CASNFPTGQGANGNTEAFF

D gene: -
V gene: TRBV7-2
clone size: many
J gene: TRBJ2-3
CDR3 DNA: TGTGCCAGCAGCTTAGGGAATAGACCTACGCAGTATTTT
CDR3 protein: CASSLGNRPTQYF